The clone carrying this T cell receptor (beta chain) was detected a few times. What it recognizes is unknown. This CDR3 spans 12 amino acids. The germline V and J ends were trimmed by 6 bases and 5 bases, with 10 bases remaining between them. CDR1 is SGHTA, CDR2 FQGNSA, per germline. This record belongs to a study of PD-L1 blockade in urothelial cancer. About the study: Most patients, about nine tenths of the roughly 30, were males with bladder-origin cancer. Prior exposure to chemotherapy in patients amounted to 0 to 3 regimens received. Analysis of blood occurred 3 weeks (second dose) and 6 weeks after treatment start.

General study results and limits: In blood sampled pretreatment, TCR clonality below the median predicted better survival.

Generated by immunoSEQ multiplex PCR, the TCRdb table keeps only in-frame clones and is missing some. In the table there are tens of thousands of clones, approximately 87% of which are singletons. This material consisted of PBMCs, taken around atezolizumab (anti-PD-L1) treatment. The receptor was derived from a man in his forties or fifties with urothelial cancer. This chain links TRBV7-2 with TRBJ2-5; unclear D gene. In DNA form, the CDR3 reads TGTGCCAGCAGTCAGACATCGGAGACCCAGTACTTC. It codes for CASSQTSETQYF.